Below are 16 T cell receptor beta chains sequenced from a single sample in a study of shared T cell receptors in the human thymus. TCRdb's table, derived via immunoSEQ multiplex PCR, lists solely in-frame clones and lacks some. The sample lists 600,000 to 900,000 clones; roughly 88% were seen once. The same specimen was also included in a second study, on human thymus T cells.

The sequenced sample was thymocytes. These receptors originate from a girl less than two years old with a congenital heart defect.

This CDR3 reads CASRRTVPSGNTIYF. The CDR3 DNA reads as TGTGCCAGTAGGAGGACAGTACCCTCTGGAAACACCATATATTTT. The chain recombines TRBV19 with TRBJ1-3; TRBD1 is a possible D gene (6 bases). Trimming removed 6 bases at V and 0 bases at J, with 12 bases between. Looked up from germline, CDR1 is LNHDA and CDR2 is SQIVND (reference sequence). The CDR3 spans 15 residues.

V and J are TRBV6-4 and TRBJ2-3, with 10 bases identical to TRBD2. The CDR3 has 15 residues. CDR1 and CDR2 (germline): MRHNA, SNTAGT. V lost 4 bases, J lost 2 bases, and 3 bases stayed unmatched. CDR3 amino acids: CASSVGTSDTDTQYF. In DNA, the CDR3 is TGTGCCAGCAGTGTCGGGACTAGCGACACAGATACGCAGTATTTT.

The chain uses TRBV5-4 and TRBJ2-7, with 7 bases lining up with TRBD1. Trimming cost V 3 bases and J 5 bases; bases outside gene matches: 5. This CDR3 comprises 13 residues. Germline V lookup: CDR1 SGHNT, CDR2 YYREEE (reference sequence). CDR3: CASSSPTGNEQYF. The CDR3 DNA reads TGTGCCAGCAGCTCGCCGACAGGGAACGAGCAGTACTTC.

The rearrangement joins TRBV5-6 to TRBJ1-1, with D possibly being TRBD1 (5 bases). V lost 2 bases, J lost 0 bases, and 11 bases lay in between. This CDR3 contains 15 residues. In germline, CDR1 is SGHDT, CDR2 YYEEEE. CDR3 in amino acids: CASSFDSLMNTEAFF. The CDR3 nucleotides are TGTGCCAGCAGCTTCGACAGCCTTATGAACACTGAAGCTTTCTTT.

The chain carries TRBV28 and TRBJ2-7; maybe TRBD1 (6 bases). Germline CDR1 MDHEN, CDR2 SYDVKM. Trimming left V 8 bases short and J 3 bases short, with 14 bases between. The CDR3 length is 13 residues. CDR3 residues: CASGDRPDYEQYF. CDR3 sequence (DNA): TGTGCCAGCGGTGACAGGCCAGACTACGAGCAGTACTTC.

This clone was seen a few times. The J gene is TRBJ1-2, the V gene TRBV12-5, with D tentatively TRBD1 (6 bases). V was pared by 3 bases and J by 7 bases, with 18 bases between. The length of the CDR3 is 15 residues. Looked up from germline, CDR1 is LGHNT and CDR2 is FRNRAP. CDR3 sequence reads: CASGFAHRAPGGYTF. CDR3 bases: TGTGCTAGTGGTTTTGCCCACAGGGCACCGGGTGGCTACACCTTC.

This clone was seen a handful of times. The chain employs TRBV4-3 and TRBJ1-3; TRBD1 matches at 10 bases. The CDR3 spans 20 residues. The V and J ends lost 4 bases and 0 bases, in that order; junction bases with no gene match: 15. Germline lookup yields CDR1 LGHNA and CDR2 YSLEER. DNA of the CDR3: TGCGCCAGCAGCCTCCGAAACCCACCGGGACAGGGGACCTCTGGAAACACCATATATTTT. It yields the protein CASSLRNPPGQGTSGNTIYF.

This chain links TRBV6-1 with TRBJ1-1; D is possibly TRBD1 (5 bases). This CDR3 spans 15 amino acids. Germline loops: CDR1 MNHNS, CDR2 SASEGT. V lost 2 bases and J lost 0, with 10 bases in between. In DNA form, the CDR3 reads TGTGCCAGCAGTGAACGACAGAGTATGAACACTGAAGCTTTCTTT. Its translation: CASSERQSMNTEAFF.

This clone was recorded only once. The gene calls are TRBV5-1 and TRBJ2-7; the D gene is possibly TRBD2 (5 bases). Germline V gene lookup returns CDR1 SGHRS and CDR2 YFSETQ. Trimming stripped 4 bases from V and 2 bases from J, with 19 bases between. CDR3 length: 16 residues. The DNA for the CDR3 is TGCGCCAGCAGCCCCGTTTTGGCAGGAGGTACCTACGAGCAGTACTTC. Translation gives CASSPVLAGGTYEQYF.

The chain uses TRBV19 and TRBJ2-7; D is perhaps TRBD1 (6 bases). Germline CDR1 and CDR2: LNHDA and SQIVND (reference sequence). V was clipped by 6 bases and J by 1 base, with 13 bases between them. The CDR3 consists of 14 residues. The CDR3 region is CASRITDSSYEQYF. The CDR3 nucleotides read TGTGCCAGTAGAATCACGGACAGTTCCTACGAGCAGTACTTC. The full variable domain, its missing parts supplied by reference TRBV19 and TRBJ2-7, is DGGITQSPKYLFRKEGQNVTLSCEQNLNHDAMYWYRQDPGQGLRLIYYSQIVNDFQKGDIAEGYSVSREKKESFPLTVTSAQKNPTAFYLCASRITDSSYEQYFGPGTRLTVT.

V and J are TRBV25-1 and TRBJ2-5, with TRBD1 identical over 7 bases. Germline lookup yields CDR1 MGHDK and CDR2 SYGVNS. The junction had 1 base not matched to a gene; V was cut back by 5 bases and J by 1 base. The CDR3 is 13 residues long. The CDR3 region has the DNA TGTGCCAGCAGTCGACAGGGCCAAGAGACCCAGTACTTC. Protein product: CASSRQGQETQYF.

This chain links TRBV5-6 with TRBJ1-2; D is unclear. The CDR3 loop spans 12 amino acids. The V gene lost 4 bases and the J gene lost 10 bases, with 14 bases spanning the gap. CDR1 and CDR2 from the germline V gene are SGHDT and YYEEEE. The CDR3 region is CASSPPDGAYTF. The CDR3 DNA is TGTGCCAGCAGCCCGCCTGATGGAGCCTACACCTTC. The full variable domain, completed using reference TRBV5-6 and TRBJ1-2, is DAGVTQSPTHLIKTRGQQVTLRCSPKSGHDTVSWYQQALGQGPQFIFQYYEEEERQRGNFPDRFSGHQFPNYSSELNVNALLLGDSALYLCASSPPDGAYTFGSGTRLTVV.

This sequence joins TRBV6-5 and TRBJ1-1; D is perhaps TRBD1 (6 bases). V was shortened by 6 bases and J by 4 bases, with 12 bases between the two germline ends. This CDR3 region has 13 residues. Germline V gene lookup returns CDR1 MNHEY and CDR2 SVGAGI. The CDR3 DNA reads TGTGCCAGCAGATATTTGGGGGCCACTGAAGCTTTCTTT. This gives the protein CASRYLGATEAFF.

The chain links TRBV28 to TRBJ2-5, with 7 positions matching TRBD2. The CDR3 is 14 amino acids. V lost 6 bases and J lost 1; bases outside the gene matches: 5. Germline V gene sequence: CDR1 MDHEN, CDR2 SYDVKM. The CDR3: CASRGRGSQETQYF. The CDR3 nucleotides are TGTGCCAGCAGGGGGCGGGGGAGCCAAGAGACCCAGTACTTC.

V is TRBV28 and J is TRBJ1-1; no clear D gene. The germline V gene has CDR1 MDHEN and CDR2 SYDVKM. Trimming removed 6 bases at V and 1 base at J, with 12 bases between. The CDR3 spans 14 residues. The CDR3 spells CASRIHDRNTEAFF. In DNA, the CDR3 is TGTGCCAGCAGAATCCATGATAGGAACACTGAAGCTTTCTTT.

This clone was found once. This chain links TRBV11-2 with TRBJ2-1; tentatively, D is TRBD1 (7 bases). Germline V gene sequence: CDR1 SGHAT, CDR2 FQNNGV. The V end lost 4 bases, the J end lost 8 bases, and 24 bases lay between the germline ends. CDR3 length equals 17 residues. The CDR3 is CASSSPSSKGASDEQFF. CDR3 DNA: TGTGCCAGCAGCTCTCCGTCCTCGAAGGGGGCTAGCGATGAGCAGTTCTTC.